A single sample is the source of the 13 T cell receptor beta chains below, sequenced in a study of T cells in localized non-small cell lung cancer (dated by TCRdb to 2018 to 2020). The library was made by the immunoSEQ multiplex PCR assay. TCRdb re-hosts the immuneACCESS table, in-frame sequences only. Its copies lack some clones; in the studies checked, an unresolved V gene accounts for under half of them, and the cause for the rest is not known. For this sample the table gives some 3,300 clones, of which around 37% were detected only once. The ten largest clones represent about 8.7% of the sample. The sequenced sample was lung tumor tissue, obtained before any cancer treatment. These receptors came from a female donor older than 55 with stage I lung adenocarcinoma.

The J gene is TRBJ1-2, the V gene TRBV30, with unresolved D. CDR1 and CDR2 (germline): GTSNPN, SVGIG (reference sequence). CDR3 length equals 14 residues. V dropped 2 bases and J dropped 5 bases, with 15 bases sitting between them. The CDR3 DNA reads TGTGCCTGGAGTAGCGCCGGGATGGGGTATGGCTACACCTTC. Amino acid sequence: CAWSSAGMGYGYTF.

V gene TRBV30 combines with J gene TRBJ2-5; 9 nucleotides line up with TRBD2. V shed 2 bases, J shed 5 bases, and the junction held 9 bases outside the gene matches. In germline, CDR1 is GTSNPN, CDR2 SVGIG (reference sequence). The CDR3 extends over 15 amino acids. The CDR3, as DNA: TGTGCCTGGAGTACTCCAATAGCGGGAGAGGAGACCCAGTACTTC. This codes for CAWSTPIAGEETQYF.

This clone appeared a few times. The rearrangement joins TRBV11-3 to TRBJ2-7; 7 bases are shared with TRBD2. This CDR3 comprises 16 residues. The germline V gene encodes CDR1 SGHNT and CDR2 YENEEA. The trim removed 3 bases at V and 3 bases at J, leaving 11 bases unmatched. The CDR3 is CASSLSAAGDLYEQYF. In nucleotides, the CDR3 is TGTGCCAGCAGCTTGAGCGCCGCGGGGGACCTCTACGAGCAGTACTTC.

This chain connects TRBV30 to TRBJ1-3; D not resolved. The CDR3 runs to 12 residues. Looked up from germline, CDR1 is GTSNPN and CDR2 is SVGIG (reference sequence). V lost 2 bases, J lost 4 bases, and 6 bases lay in between. The CDR3 DNA reads as TGTGCCTGGAGTCTAACAGGAAACACCATATATTTT. This encodes CAWSLTGNTIYF.

The CDR3 bases are TGCGCCAGCAGCCAAGCTACCCAGGGGGTATACGAGCAGTACTTC. It specifies CASSQATQGVYEQYF. The genes are TRBV23-1 and TRBJ2-7, with 7 bases aligning to TRBD1. TRBV23-1 is assigned to the ORF class and has an uncertain function. J gave up 4 bases and V 6 bases, and 12 bases lay outside the gene matches. This CDR3 has 15 residues.

There are a few counts of this clone. V is TRBV9 and J is TRBJ1-2, with D uncertain. CDR1 and CDR2 from the germline V gene are SGDLS and YYNGEE. The CDR3 extends over 12 amino acids. Trimming left V 1 base short and J 13 bases short, with 14 bases between. The CDR3 protein is CASSVMTEAITF. The DNA for the CDR3 is TGTGCCAGCAGCGTAATGACGGAGGCCATCACCTTC.

This sequence joins TRBV9 and TRBJ1-2; 11 bases align to TRBD1. V shed 5 bases and J 3 bases; nucleotides not matched to a gene: 6. Germline CDR1 reads SGDLS; CDR2 reads YYNGEE. This CDR3 contains 15 residues. CDR3 loop: CASRADRGLHYGYTF. The CDR3 DNA reads as TGTGCCAGCAGGGCGGACAGGGGGCTTCACTATGGCTACACCTTC.

This clone was observed a handful of times. This chain links TRBV11-3 with TRBJ2-7, with TRBD1 matching over 10 bases. The CDR3 length is 16 residues. Germline V gives CDR1 SGHNT, CDR2 YENEEA. Germline trimming cut 1 base from V and 2 bases from J; bases unmatched to any gene: 5. The DNA for the CDR3 is TGTGCCAGCAGCTTAGTAGGGACAGGGGTCACCTACGAGCAGTACTTC. Its protein product is CASSLVGTGVTYEQYF.

This clone was picked up one time. V usage is TRBV5-1 and J usage is TRBJ2-5, with 12 bases lining up with TRBD2. Trimming took 5 bases from V and 5 from J; bases not matched to a gene: 7. In germline, CDR1 is SGHRS, CDR2 YFSETQ. CDR3 length equals 15 residues. The CDR3 is CASSTTSGRGETQYF. The CDR3 nucleotides are TGCGCCAGCAGTACGACTAGCGGGAGAGGGGAGACCCAGTACTTC.

J is TRBJ2-2 and V is TRBV29-1, with 9 bases aligning to TRBD2. Trimming took 0 bases from V and 6 from J; bases not matched to a gene: 5. This CDR3 is 15 amino acids long. Germline V CDR1 and CDR2: SQVTM, ANQGSEA. The CDR3 DNA sequence: TGCAGCGTTGAAGATAGCGGGAGAGGATCCGGGGAGCTGTTTTTT. As protein: CSVEDSGRGSGELFF.

The rearrangement joins TRBV6-8 to TRBJ2-7, with 8 bases matching TRBD1. V lost 6 bases to trimming and J lost 7 bases; unmatched junction nucleotides: 5. This CDR3 has 12 residues. Germline V lookup: CDR1 MNHGY, CDR2 SAAAGT. CDR3 sequence: CASSDRGLEQYF. In nucleotides, the CDR3 is TGTGCCAGCAGCGACAGGGGTCTGGAGCAGTACTTC.

The rearrangement joins TRBV6-8 to TRBJ2-2; D unclear. The V end lost 5 bases, the J end lost 1 base, and 11 bases lay between the germline ends. Germline V gives CDR1 MNHGY, CDR2 SAAAGT. The CDR3 extends over 15 amino acids. The CDR3 DNA reads as TGTGCCAGCAGTGCCCTGCGCTGGAACACCGGGGAGCTGTTTTTT. It encodes CASSALRWNTGELFF.

This clone was seen a few times. J is TRBJ1-5 and V is TRBV28; D gene ambiguous. Deletions cut 2 bases from V and 0 bases from J, with 5 bases between. The germline V gene encodes CDR1 MDHEN and CDR2 SYDVKM. CDR3 length: 14 residues. The CDR3 DNA sequence: TGTGCCAGCAGTTTAGTAAATAGCAATCAGCCCCAGCATTTT. Translated, it gives CASSLVNSNQPQHF.